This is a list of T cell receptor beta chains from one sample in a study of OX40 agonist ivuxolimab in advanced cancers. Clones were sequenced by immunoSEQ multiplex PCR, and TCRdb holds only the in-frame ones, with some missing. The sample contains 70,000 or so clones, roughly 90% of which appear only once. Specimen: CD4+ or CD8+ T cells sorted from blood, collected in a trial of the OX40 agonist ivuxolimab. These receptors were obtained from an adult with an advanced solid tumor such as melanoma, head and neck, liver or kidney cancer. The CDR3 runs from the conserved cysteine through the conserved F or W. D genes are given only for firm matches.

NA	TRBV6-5	CASTRRGGSLGHTF
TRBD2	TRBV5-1	CASSPTLAGRNEQFF
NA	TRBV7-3	CASSFGGRGEETQYF
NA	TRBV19	CASSPGTGISGEKLFF
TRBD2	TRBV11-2	CASSLVFLSSGSPTNTQYF
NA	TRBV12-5	CASGLDSNYGYTF
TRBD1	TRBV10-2	CASSFTGDTEAFF
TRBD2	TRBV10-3	CAISEKRGSTDTQYF
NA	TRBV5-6	CASSLTLNTEAFF
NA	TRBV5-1	CASSLVGGGRGNYEQYF
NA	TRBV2	CASSERGADNSPLHF
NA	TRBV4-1	CASSQESWGRRDIQYF
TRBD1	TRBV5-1	CASSLGLRQGISDEQYF
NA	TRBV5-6	CASSFRGTKNSPLHF
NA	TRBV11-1	CASSRTGGDTEAFF
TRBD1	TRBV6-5	CASSYVAGGHDTQYF
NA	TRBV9	CASSLGGTGYNEQFF
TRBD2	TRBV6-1	CASGGLAGYNEQFF
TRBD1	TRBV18	CASSLSDRNQPQHF
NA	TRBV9	CASSVRDRANEQYF
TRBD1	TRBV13	CASSLASGQGKNTEAFF
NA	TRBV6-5	CASSRSQETQYF
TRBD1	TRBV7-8	CASSLRDRAVYEQYF
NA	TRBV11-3	CASSVAQATEAFF
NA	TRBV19	CASSGSYNEQFF
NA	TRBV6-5	CASSYSTPGSPLHF
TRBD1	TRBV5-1	CASSLGGGAGQETQYF
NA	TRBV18	CASSRDIPSYEQYF
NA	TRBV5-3	CARSLEGRRKQETQYF
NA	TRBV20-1	CSALKQNEQFF
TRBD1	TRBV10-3	CAISGTQGAGTEAFF
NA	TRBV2	CASSPQGTVGTDTQYF
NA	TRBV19	CASSGSGVGNQPQHF
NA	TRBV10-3	CAISETGTSDTEAFF
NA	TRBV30	CARSGGGGYEQYF
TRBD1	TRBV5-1	CASRDRGLADTQYF
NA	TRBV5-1	CASSIGRSRGLNDEAFF
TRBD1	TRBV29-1	CSARQGRNTGELFF
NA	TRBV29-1	CSVGEDGNQPQHF
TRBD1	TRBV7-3	CASSLTGYNTEAFF
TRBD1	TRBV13	CASSLRQGGTEAFF
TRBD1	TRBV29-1	CSAKTGLNTEAFF
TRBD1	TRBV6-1	CASRKQGTEAFF
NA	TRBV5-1	CASSLGGPNNEQFF
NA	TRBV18	CASSLSAMTGELFF
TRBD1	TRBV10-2	CASKATGNPPGELFF
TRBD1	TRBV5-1	CASSLGQGARETQYF
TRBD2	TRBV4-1	CASSQGGASLQETQYF
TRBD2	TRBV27	CASSPPTSGRAFSYNEQFF
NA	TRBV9	CASSVAGNPKRNTGELFF
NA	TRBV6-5	CASSSIPGLVYEQYF
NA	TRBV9	CASSVAGADIQYF
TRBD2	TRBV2	CASSELAGGLAKNIQYF
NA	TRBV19	CASSNPQGRTDTQYF